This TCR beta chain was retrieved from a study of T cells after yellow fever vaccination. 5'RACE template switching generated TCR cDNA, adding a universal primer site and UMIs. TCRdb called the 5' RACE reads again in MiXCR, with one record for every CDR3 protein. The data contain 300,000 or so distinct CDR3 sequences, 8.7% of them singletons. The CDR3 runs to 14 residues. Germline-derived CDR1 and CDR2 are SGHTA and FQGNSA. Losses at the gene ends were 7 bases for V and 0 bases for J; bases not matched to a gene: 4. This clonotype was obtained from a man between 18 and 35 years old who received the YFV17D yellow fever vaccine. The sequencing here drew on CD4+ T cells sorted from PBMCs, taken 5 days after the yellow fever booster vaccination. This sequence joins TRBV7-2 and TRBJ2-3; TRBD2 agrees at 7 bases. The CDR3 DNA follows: TGTGCCAGCAATCTAGCGGATAGCACAGATACGCAGTATTTT. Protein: CASNLADSTDTQYF.